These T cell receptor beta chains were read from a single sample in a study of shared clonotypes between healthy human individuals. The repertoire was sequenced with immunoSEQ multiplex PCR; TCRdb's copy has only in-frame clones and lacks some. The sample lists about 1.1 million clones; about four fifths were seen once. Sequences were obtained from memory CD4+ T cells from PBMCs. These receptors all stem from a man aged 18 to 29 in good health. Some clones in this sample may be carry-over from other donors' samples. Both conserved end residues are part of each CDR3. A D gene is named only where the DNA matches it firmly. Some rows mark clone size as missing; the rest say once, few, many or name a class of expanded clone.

CDR3nt: TGTGCCAGCACCCTAGCAGGGGAAGATGAAAACTACGAGCAGTACTTC; CDR3aa: CASTLAGEDENYEQYF; d_gene: .; v_gene: TRBV27; j_gene: TRBJ2-7; abundance: .
CDR3nt: TGTGCCAGCAGTAACCCCCAGAGGAGCACTGAAGCTTTCTTT; CDR3aa: CASSNPQRSTEAFF; d_gene: .; v_gene: TRBV28; j_gene: TRBJ1-1; abundance: .
CDR3nt: TGTGCCAGCAGCTTAGTGCGTGACAGCCTAGGGGCATACGAGCAGTACTTC; CDR3aa: CASSLVRDSLGAYEQYF; d_gene: .; v_gene: TRBV7-9; j_gene: TRBJ2-7; abundance: .
CDR3nt: TGTGCCTGGAGATCCCGACCAGGGACACCGGACGGCTACGAGCAGTACTTC; CDR3aa: CAWRSRPGTPDGYEQYF; d_gene: .; v_gene: TRBV30; j_gene: TRBJ2-7; abundance: .
CDR3nt: TGTGCCAGCAACAGGGGCGGCTCCTACAATGAGCAGTTCTTC; CDR3aa: CASNRGGSYNEQFF; d_gene: TRBD1; v_gene: TRBV11-2; j_gene: TRBJ2-1; abundance: .
CDR3nt: TGTGCCTGGAGAACAGCGGGAGGACCAGATACGCAGTATTTT; CDR3aa: CAWRTAGGPDTQYF; d_gene: TRBD2; v_gene: TRBV30; j_gene: TRBJ2-3; abundance: .
CDR3nt: TGTGCCAGCAGTGCTGACAGGGGGGGCTATGGCTACACCTTC; CDR3aa: CASSADRGGYGYTF; d_gene: TRBD1; v_gene: TRBV25-1; j_gene: TRBJ1-2; abundance: .
CDR3nt: TGTGCCACTTCTGGAAACACCATATATTTT; CDR3aa: CATSGNTIYF; d_gene: .; v_gene: TRBV7-3; j_gene: TRBJ1-3; abundance: .
CDR3nt: TGTGCCAGTAGTATCCTTGGGAACTATGGCTACACCTTC; CDR3aa: CASSILGNYGYTF; d_gene: .; v_gene: TRBV19; j_gene: TRBJ1-2; abundance: .
CDR3nt: TGCGCCAGCAGCTCGGCGGGACAGGAGCAGTTCTTC; CDR3aa: CASSSAGQEQFF; d_gene: .; v_gene: TRBV4-3; j_gene: TRBJ2-1; abundance: .
CDR3nt: TGCGCCAGCAGGCGACGGGAGGATAAATCCGAGCAGTACTTC; CDR3aa: CASRRREDKSEQYF; d_gene: TRBD2; v_gene: TRBV5-1; j_gene: TRBJ2-7; abundance: .
CDR3nt: TGTGCCACCAGCAGAGAGCTACAGGGGGCGAATCAGCCCCAGCATTTT; CDR3aa: CATSRELQGANQPQHF; d_gene: TRBD1; v_gene: TRBV15; j_gene: TRBJ1-5; abundance: .
CDR3nt: TGTGCCAGCTCACCCCCGAATGGGAACACCGGGGAGCTGTTTTTT; CDR3aa: CASSPPNGNTGELFF; d_gene: .; v_gene: TRBV18; j_gene: TRBJ2-2; abundance: .
CDR3nt: TGTGCCAGCAGCACCTACTTGGGGTACGAGCAGTACTTC; CDR3aa: CASSTYLGYEQYF; d_gene: .; v_gene: TRBV11-2; j_gene: TRBJ2-7; abundance: .
CDR3nt: TGTGCCTGGAGTCCTACCTCCTACGAGCAGTACTTC; CDR3aa: CAWSPTSYEQYF; d_gene: .; v_gene: TRBV30; j_gene: TRBJ2-7; abundance: .
CDR3nt: TGTGCCAGCAGCCCAGACAGGACAGAAGGAGAGACCCAGTACTTC; CDR3aa: CASSPDRTEGETQYF; d_gene: .; v_gene: TRBV7-6; j_gene: TRBJ2-5; abundance: .
CDR3nt: TGTGCCAGCAGTTACGATGGACAGAACACTGAAGCTTTCTTT; CDR3aa: CASSYDGQNTEAFF; d_gene: .; v_gene: TRBV6-5; j_gene: TRBJ1-1; abundance: .
CDR3nt: TGTGCCAGCTCATCCCTGCCGCAGGGGGATGCGGGCTACACCTTC; CDR3aa: CASSSLPQGDAGYTF; d_gene: TRBD1; v_gene: TRBV18; j_gene: TRBJ1-2; abundance: .
CDR3nt: TGTGCCAGCAGTTTTAGCAGGGTCACAGATACGCAGTATTTT; CDR3aa: CASSFSRVTDTQYF; d_gene: .; v_gene: TRBV28; j_gene: TRBJ2-3; abundance: .
CDR3nt: TGTGCCAGTAGTAAACTGGACAGGGGGCGGAACACTGAAGCTTTCTTT; CDR3aa: CASSKLDRGRNTEAFF; d_gene: TRBD1; v_gene: TRBV19; j_gene: TRBJ1-1; abundance: .
CDR3nt: TGTGCCAGCAGCGTAAGCGTGTCCAATGAGCAGTTCTTC; CDR3aa: CASSVSVSNEQFF; d_gene: .; v_gene: TRBV5-4; j_gene: TRBJ2-1; abundance: .
CDR3nt: TGTGCCTGGAGTTACCGACACCACAGCACAGATACGCAGTATTTT; CDR3aa: CAWSYRHHSTDTQYF; d_gene: .; v_gene: TRBV30; j_gene: TRBJ2-3; abundance: once
CDR3nt: TGTGCCAGCAGCCCGGGGGGAACTAGGGGAAAAAACATTCAGTACTTC; CDR3aa: CASSPGGTRGKNIQYF; d_gene: TRBD2; v_gene: TRBV11-3; j_gene: TRBJ2-4; abundance: .
CDR3nt: TGTGCCAGCAGTCACAGGGGGCTGGACCAGCCCCAGCATTTT; CDR3aa: CASSHRGLDQPQHF; d_gene: TRBD1; v_gene: TRBV6-5; j_gene: TRBJ1-5; abundance: .
CDR3nt: TGTGCCATCACCAAAGGGGGACAATCAGGAGGCTACACCTTC; CDR3aa: CAITKGGQSGGYTF; d_gene: .; v_gene: TRBV10-3; j_gene: TRBJ1-2; abundance: .
CDR3nt: TGTGCCAGCAGCTTATCTCTTCAAGAGACCCAGTACTTC; CDR3aa: CASSLSLQETQYF; d_gene: .; v_gene: TRBV11-2; j_gene: TRBJ2-5; abundance: .
CDR3nt: TGTGCCAGCAGTGAAGGTTGGGGTTATAATTCACCCCTCCACTTT; CDR3aa: CASSEGWGYNSPLHF; d_gene: .; v_gene: TRBV25-1; j_gene: TRBJ1-6; abundance: .